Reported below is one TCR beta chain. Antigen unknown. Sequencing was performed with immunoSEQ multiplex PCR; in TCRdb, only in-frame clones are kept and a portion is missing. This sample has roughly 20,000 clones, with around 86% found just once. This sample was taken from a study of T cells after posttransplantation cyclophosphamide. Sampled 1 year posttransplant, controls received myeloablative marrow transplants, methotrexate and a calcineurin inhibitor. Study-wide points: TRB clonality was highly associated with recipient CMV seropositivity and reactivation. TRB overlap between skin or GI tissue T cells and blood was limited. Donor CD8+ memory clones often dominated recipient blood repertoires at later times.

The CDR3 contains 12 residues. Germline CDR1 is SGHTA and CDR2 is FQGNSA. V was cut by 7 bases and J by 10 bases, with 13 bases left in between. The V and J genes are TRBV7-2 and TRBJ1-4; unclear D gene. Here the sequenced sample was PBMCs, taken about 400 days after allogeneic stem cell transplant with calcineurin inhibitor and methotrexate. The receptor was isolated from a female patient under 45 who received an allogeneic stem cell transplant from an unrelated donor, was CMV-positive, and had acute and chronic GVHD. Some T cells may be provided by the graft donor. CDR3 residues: CASTSRPGKLFF. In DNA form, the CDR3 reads TGTGCCAGCACCTCCCGACCGGGAAAACTGTTTTTT.